This paragraph reports one T cell receptor beta chain. This record comes from a study of blood T cell repertoires in COVID-19. Trimming took off 4 bases at V and 0 bases at J, with 6 bases between the two ends. The CDR3 loop spans 13 amino acids. Sequencing used immunoSEQ multiplex PCR; TCRdb keeps in-frame clones, though not all of them. This sample yields over 200,000 clones, of which roughly 88% are seen a single time; 2% to 2.5% belongs to the top ten. Sequencing used PBMCs or T cells enriched from blood (not recorded which). This clonotype was obtained from a woman between 40 and 50 years old with acute COVID-19. V usage is TRBV12-3 or TRBV12-4 and J usage is TRBJ1-2, with a possible D match to TRBD1 (5 bases). DNA of the CDR3: TGTGCCAGCAGTTCGGGGGCTAACTATGGCTACACCTTC. This sequence encodes CASSSGANYGYTF.